This T cell receptor (beta chain) was documented in a study of blood T cell repertoires in COVID-19. About the research overall: From the United States, Italy and Spain came samples of acute and convalescent COVID-19. The analysed material was cDNA or gDNA that came from T cells, B-cell-depleted T cells, or PBMCs.

Exposed study participants had met a COVID-19 case within 2 weeks before entry. V shed 2 bases and J 5 bases; nucleotides not matched to a gene: 8. Germline CDR1 and CDR2: ENHRY and SYGVKD. This CDR3 comprises 16 residues. In the original processing: The authors estimated nucleated cell counts from reference gene primer amplification. Measured with immunoSEQ multiplex PCR; TCRdb has only the in-frame clones, and not every one. Clonal size and the V and J genes are those of that table, whereas D and trimming came from the DNA. The sample consists of about 250,000 clones, roughly four fifths of them appearing once.

Sequences were obtained from PBMCs or T cells enriched from blood (not recorded which). The TCR comes from a woman between 35 and 50 years old who had been exposed to COVID-19. The rearrangement links TRBV10-3 to TRBJ2-5, with 10 bases that match TRBD2. This CDR3 is CAISETIAGGAETQYF. The CDR3 DNA follows: TGTGCCATCAGTGAGACCATAGCGGGGGGAGCCGAGACCCAGTACTTC.